The clone carrying this T cell receptor beta chain was recorded many times. Its specificity is not known. The sample's time point: patch test 3, about 24 weeks after DPC sensitization. The treatment denotes: therapeutic diphenylcyclopropenone sensitization with weekly scalp DPC. CDR3 size: 17 residues. Germline-derived CDR1 and CDR2 are MNHNY and SVGAGI (reference sequence). Trimming left V 0 bases short and J 5 bases short, with 17 bases between. This specimen belongs to a study of human T cells and chemical hapten exposure. Study-wide points: With regard to DPC sensitization, TCRs above 1 in 1000 frequency did not change. While controls formed fewer of them, expanded TCRs formed significantly more large CDR3 similarity clusters.

TCRdb used MiXCR to reprocess the RACE reads, holding one entry per CDR3 protein. The sample lists tens of thousands of distinct CDR3 sequences, 11% occurring once. The rearrangement links TRBV6-6 to TRBJ1-5; D ambiguous. Sequenced here: whole blood, sampled in connection with sensitization to the hapten diphenylcyclopropenone (DPC). This receptor was identified in a woman between 45 and 65 years old with alopecia areata. Some clones in this sample may be carry-over from other donors' samples. This CDR3 reads CASSYSMSSFEDQPQHF. CDR3 nucleotides: TGTGCCAGCAGTTACTCGATGTCGAGCTTCGAAGATCAGCCCCAGCATTTT.